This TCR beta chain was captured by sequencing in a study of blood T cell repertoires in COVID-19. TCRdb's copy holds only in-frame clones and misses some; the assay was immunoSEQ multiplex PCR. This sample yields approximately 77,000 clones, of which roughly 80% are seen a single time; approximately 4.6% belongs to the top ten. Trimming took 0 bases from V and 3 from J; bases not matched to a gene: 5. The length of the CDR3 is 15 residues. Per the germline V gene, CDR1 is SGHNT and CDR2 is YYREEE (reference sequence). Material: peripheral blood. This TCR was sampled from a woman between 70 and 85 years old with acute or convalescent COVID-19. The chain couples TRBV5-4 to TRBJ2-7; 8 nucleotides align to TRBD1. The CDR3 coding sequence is TGTGCCAGCAGCTTGGCCGGGACAGGTCGCTACGAGCAGTACTTC. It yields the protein CASSLAGTGRYEQYF. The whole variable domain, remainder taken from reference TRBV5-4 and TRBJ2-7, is ETGVTQSPTHLIKTRGQQVTLRCSSQSGHNTVSWYQQALGQGPQFIFQYYREEENGRGNFPPRFSGLQFPNYSSELNVNALELDDSALYLCASSLAGTGRYEQYFGPGTRLTVT.